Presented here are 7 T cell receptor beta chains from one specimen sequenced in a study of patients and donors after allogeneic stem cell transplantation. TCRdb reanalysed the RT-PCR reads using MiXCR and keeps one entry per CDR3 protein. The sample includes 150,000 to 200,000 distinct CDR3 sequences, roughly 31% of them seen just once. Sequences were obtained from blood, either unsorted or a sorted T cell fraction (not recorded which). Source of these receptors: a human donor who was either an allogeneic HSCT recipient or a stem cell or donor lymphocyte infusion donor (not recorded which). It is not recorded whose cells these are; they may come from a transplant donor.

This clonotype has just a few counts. The CDR3 DNA is TGTGCCAGCAGCCAAGATCGACTAGCGATCGGGGAGCTGTTTTTT. It yields the protein CASSQDRLAIGELFF. V gene TRBV3-1 combines with J gene TRBJ2-2, with 8 positions matching TRBD2. The germline CDR1 and CDR2 sequences are LGHDT and YNNKEL (reference sequence). The CDR3 is 15 amino acids. V was clipped by 0 bases and J by 7 bases; unmatched bases: 4.

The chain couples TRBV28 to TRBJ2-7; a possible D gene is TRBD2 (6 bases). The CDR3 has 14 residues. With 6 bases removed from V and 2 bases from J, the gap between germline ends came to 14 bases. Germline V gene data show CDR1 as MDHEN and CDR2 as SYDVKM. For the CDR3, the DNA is TGTGCCAGCAGGCTCATAGCGGTCCCCTACGAGCAGTACTTC. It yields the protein CASRLIAVPYEQYF.

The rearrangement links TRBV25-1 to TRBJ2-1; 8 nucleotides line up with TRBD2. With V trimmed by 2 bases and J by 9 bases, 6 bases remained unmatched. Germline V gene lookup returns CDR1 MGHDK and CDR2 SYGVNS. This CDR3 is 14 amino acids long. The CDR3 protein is CASSEPGTRGEQFF. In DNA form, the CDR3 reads TGTGCCAGCAGTGAACCCGGGACTAGGGGTGAGCAGTTCTTC.

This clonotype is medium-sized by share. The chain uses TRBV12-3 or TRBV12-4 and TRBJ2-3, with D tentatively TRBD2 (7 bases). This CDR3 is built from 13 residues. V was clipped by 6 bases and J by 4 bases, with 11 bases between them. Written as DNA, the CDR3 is TGTGCCAGCAGGAGGGGGGGGGCAGATACGCAGTATTTT. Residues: CASRRGGADTQYF.

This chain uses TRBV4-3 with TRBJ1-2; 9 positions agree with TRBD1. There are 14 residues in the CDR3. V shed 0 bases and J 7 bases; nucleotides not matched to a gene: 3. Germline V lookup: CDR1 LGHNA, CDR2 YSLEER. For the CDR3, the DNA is TGCGCCAGCAGCCAAGAGGGACAGGGCGCTGGCTACACCTTC. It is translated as CASSQEGQGAGYTF.

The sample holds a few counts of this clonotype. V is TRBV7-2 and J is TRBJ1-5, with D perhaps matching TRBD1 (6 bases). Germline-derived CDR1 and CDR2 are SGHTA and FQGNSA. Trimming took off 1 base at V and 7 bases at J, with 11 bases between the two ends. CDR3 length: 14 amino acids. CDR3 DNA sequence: TGTGCCAGCAGCTTAGAGGGGGTGGGGCAGCCCCAGCATTTT. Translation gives CASSLEGVGQPQHF.

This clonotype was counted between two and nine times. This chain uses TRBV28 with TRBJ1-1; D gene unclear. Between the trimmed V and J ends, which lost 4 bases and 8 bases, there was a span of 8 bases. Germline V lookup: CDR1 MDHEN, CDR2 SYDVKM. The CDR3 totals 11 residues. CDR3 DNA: TGTGCCAGCAGTTCGGGAGGGGAAGCTTTCTTT. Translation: CASSSGGEAFF.